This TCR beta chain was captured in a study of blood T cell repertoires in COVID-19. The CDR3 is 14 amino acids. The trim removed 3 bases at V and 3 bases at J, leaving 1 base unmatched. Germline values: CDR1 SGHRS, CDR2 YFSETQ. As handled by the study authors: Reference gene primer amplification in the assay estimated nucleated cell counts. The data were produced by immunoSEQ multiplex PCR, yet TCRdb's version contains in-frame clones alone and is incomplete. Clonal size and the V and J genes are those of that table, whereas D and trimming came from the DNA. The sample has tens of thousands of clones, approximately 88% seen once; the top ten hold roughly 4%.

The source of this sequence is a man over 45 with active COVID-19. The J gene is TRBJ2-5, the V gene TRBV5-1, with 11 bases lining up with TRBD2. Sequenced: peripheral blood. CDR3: CASSSTSGEETQYF. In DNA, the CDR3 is TGCGCCAGCAGCTCGACTAGCGGGGAAGAGACCCAGTACTTC.